These T cell receptor beta chains were read from a single sample in a study of beta chain features in type 1 diabetes. The repertoire was sequenced with immunoSEQ multiplex PCR; TCRdb's copy has only in-frame clones and lacks some. The data show hundreds of thousands of clones, with around 14% seen just once and 0.026% held by the top ten. Source material: naive CD4+ T cells from blood. The receptors here all came from a woman in her thirties or forties in good health. Each CDR3 is given with its conserved first and last residue. A D gene is named only where the DNA matches it firmly. Size is stated for part of the rows, as once, few or many counts, or as a class when the clone is expanded.

J gene: TRBJ2-7
V gene: TRBV27
clone size: .
D gene: TRBD1
CDR3 protein: CASSLPTGRQYF
CDR3 DNA: TGTGCCAGCAGTTTGCCGACAGGGAGGCAGTACTTC

J gene: TRBJ2-3
V gene: TRBV5-1
clone size: .
D gene: .
CDR3 protein: CASSESGRDTQYF
CDR3 DNA: TGCGCCAGCAGCGAAAGCGGTCGGGATACGCAGTATTTT

J gene: TRBJ2-1
V gene: TRBV9
clone size: few
D gene: TRBD2
CDR3 protein: CASSVDPIAGVYNEQFF
CDR3 DNA: TGTGCCAGCAGCGTAGACCCGATAGCGGGGGTATACAATGAGCAGTTCTTC

J gene: TRBJ2-5
V gene: TRBV7-8
clone size: .
D gene: .
CDR3 protein: CASSPPTGEETQYF
CDR3 DNA: TGTGCCAGCAGCCCCCCTACGGGGGAAGAGACCCAGTACTTC

J gene: TRBJ1-2
V gene: TRBV4-3
clone size: few
D gene: TRBD1
CDR3 protein: CASSQERGQGAANYGYTF
CDR3 DNA: TGCGCCAGCAGCCAAGAGCGGGGACAGGGGGCCGCAAACTATGGCTACACCTTC

J gene: TRBJ1-4
V gene: TRBV28
clone size: .
D gene: .
CDR3 protein: CASSPSGGWNEKLFF
CDR3 DNA: TGTGCCAGCAGTCCCAGCGGGGGATGGAATGAAAAACTGTTTTTT

J gene: TRBJ2-1
V gene: TRBV5-5
clone size: .
D gene: TRBD1
CDR3 protein: CASSPPGQGAYNEQFF
CDR3 DNA: TGTGCCAGCAGCCCTCCGGGACAGGGGGCCTACAATGAGCAGTTCTTC

J gene: TRBJ2-4
V gene: TRBV6-9
clone size: few
D gene: .
CDR3 protein: CASGGPAKNIQYF
CDR3 DNA: TGTGCCAGCGGGGGCCCTGCCAAAAACATTCAGTACTTC

J gene: TRBJ2-1
V gene: TRBV29-1
clone size: many
D gene: .
CDR3 protein: CSACQQSYNEQFF
CDR3 DNA: TGCAGCGCCTGCCAACAGTCATACAATGAGCAGTTCTTC

J gene: TRBJ1-2
V gene: TRBV4-2
clone size: .
D gene: .
CDR3 protein: CASSQNAGEKGGYTF
CDR3 DNA: TGTGCCAGCAGCCAAAACGCAGGGGAGAAGGGTGGCTACACCTTC

J gene: TRBJ1-4
V gene: TRBV6-6
clone size: .
D gene: .
CDR3 protein: CASSSQWEKLFF
CDR3 DNA: TGTGCCAGCAGTTCCCAGTGGGAAAAACTGTTTTTT

J gene: TRBJ1-5
V gene: TRBV6-5
clone size: few
D gene: TRBD1
CDR3 protein: CASSRTGGQPQHF
CDR3 DNA: TGTGCCAGCAGCCGGACAGGGGGTCAGCCCCAGCATTTT